The TCR beta chain under discussion was sequenced for a study of blood T cell repertoires in COVID-19. In the study overall: PBMCs, B-cell-depleted T cells, or T cells were the source of the cDNA or gDNA that made up the material.

The assay was immunoSEQ multiplex PCR, and TCRdb's table has in-frame clones only and misses some. The sample yields about 27,000 clones, around 83% seen once. Sequenced sample: peripheral blood. The TCR originated in an older man with active COVID-19.

The CDR3 nucleotides read TGTGCCAGCAGCTTCGACAGCGCCACTGAAGCTTTCTTT. Translating gives CASSFDSATEAFF. V is TRBV7-2 and J is TRBJ1-1; D perhaps matches TRBD1 (5 bases). Trimming took off 3 bases at V and 4 bases at J, with 9 bases between the two ends. The CDR3 spans 13 residues. Germline V gene lookup returns CDR1 SGHTA and CDR2 FQGNSA.